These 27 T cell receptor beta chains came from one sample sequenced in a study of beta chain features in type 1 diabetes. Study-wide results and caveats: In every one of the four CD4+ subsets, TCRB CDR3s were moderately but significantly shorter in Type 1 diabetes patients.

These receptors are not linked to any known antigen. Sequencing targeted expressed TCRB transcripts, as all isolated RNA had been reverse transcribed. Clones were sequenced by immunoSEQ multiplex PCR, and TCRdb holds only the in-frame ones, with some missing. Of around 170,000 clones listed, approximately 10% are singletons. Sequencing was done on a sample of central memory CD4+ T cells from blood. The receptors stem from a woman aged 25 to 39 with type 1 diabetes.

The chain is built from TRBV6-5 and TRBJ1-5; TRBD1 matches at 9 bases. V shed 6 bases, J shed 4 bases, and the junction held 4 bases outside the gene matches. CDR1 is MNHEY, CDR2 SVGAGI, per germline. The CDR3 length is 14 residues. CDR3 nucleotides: TGTGCCAGCAGAATCGGACAGGGGAATCAGCCCCAGCATTTT. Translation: CASRIGQGNQPQHF.

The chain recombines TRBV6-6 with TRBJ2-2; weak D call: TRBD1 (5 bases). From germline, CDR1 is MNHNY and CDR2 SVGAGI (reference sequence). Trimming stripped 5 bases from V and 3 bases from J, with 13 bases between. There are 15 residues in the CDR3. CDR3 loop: CASSTTRAHTGELFF. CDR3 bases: TGTGCCAGCAGTACCACCAGGGCGCACACCGGGGAGCTGTTTTTT.

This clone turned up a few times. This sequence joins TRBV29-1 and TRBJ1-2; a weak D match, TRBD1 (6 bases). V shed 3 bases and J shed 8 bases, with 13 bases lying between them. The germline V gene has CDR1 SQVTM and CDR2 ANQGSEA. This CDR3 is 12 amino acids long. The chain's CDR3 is CSVEATGSGYTF. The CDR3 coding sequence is TGCAGCGTTGAGGCGACAGGATCGGGCTACACCTTC.

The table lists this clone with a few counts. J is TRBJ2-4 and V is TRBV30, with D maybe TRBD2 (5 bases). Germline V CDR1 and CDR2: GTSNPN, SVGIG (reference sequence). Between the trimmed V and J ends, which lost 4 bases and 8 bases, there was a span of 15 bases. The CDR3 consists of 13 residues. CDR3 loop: CAWTRPGLDIQYF. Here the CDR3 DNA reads TGTGCCTGGACCCGACCGGGGTTGGACATTCAGTACTTC.

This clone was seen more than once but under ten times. CDR3 in DNA: TGCAGCGTGGGGGACAGTCGTGGCTACACCTTC. It specifies CSVGDSRGYTF. The chain has TRBV29-1 and TRBJ1-2; 7 nucleotides align to TRBD1. CDR3 length: 11 residues. Germline V lookup: CDR1 SQVTM, CDR2 ANQGSEA. The trim removed 6 bases at V and 7 bases at J, leaving 5 bases unmatched.

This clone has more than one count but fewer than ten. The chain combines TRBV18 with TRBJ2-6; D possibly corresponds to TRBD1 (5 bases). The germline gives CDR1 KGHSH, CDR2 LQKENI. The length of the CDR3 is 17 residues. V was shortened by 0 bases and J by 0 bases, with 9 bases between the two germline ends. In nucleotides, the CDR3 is TGTGCCAGCTCACCACCGAAGGGGTCCTCTGGGGCCAACGTCCTGACTTTC. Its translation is CASSPPKGSSGANVLTF.

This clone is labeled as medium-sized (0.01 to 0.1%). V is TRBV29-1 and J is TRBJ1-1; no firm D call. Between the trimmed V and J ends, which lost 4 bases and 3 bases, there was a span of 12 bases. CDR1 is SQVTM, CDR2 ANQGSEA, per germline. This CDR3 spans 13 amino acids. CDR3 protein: CSVGALRDTEAFF. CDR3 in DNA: TGCAGCGTTGGCGCTTTGAGGGACACTGAAGCTTTCTTT.

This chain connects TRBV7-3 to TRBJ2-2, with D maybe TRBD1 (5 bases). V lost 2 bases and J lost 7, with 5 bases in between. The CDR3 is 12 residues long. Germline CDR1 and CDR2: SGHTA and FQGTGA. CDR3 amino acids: CASSLQGGELFF. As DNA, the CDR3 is TGTGCCAGCAGCTTACAGGGCGGGGAGCTGTTTTTT.

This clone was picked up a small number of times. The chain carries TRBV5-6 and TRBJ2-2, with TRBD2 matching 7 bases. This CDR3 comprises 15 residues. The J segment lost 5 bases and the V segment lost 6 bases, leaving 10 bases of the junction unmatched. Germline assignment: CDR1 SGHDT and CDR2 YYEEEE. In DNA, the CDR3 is TGTGCCAGCATTGGCGCTGGGGGGGTTACCGGGGAGCTGTTTTTT. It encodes CASIGAGGVTGELFF.

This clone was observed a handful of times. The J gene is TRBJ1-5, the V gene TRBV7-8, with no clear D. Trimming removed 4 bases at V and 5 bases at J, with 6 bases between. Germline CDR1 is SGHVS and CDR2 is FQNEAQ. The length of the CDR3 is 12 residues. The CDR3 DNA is TGTGCCAGCAGCTCGGTGGATCAGCCCCAGCATTTT. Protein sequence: CASSSVDQPQHF.

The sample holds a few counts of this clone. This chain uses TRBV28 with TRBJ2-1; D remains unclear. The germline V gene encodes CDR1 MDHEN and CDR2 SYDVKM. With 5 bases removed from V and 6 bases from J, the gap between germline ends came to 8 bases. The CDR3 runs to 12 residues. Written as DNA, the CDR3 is TGTGCCAGCAGTACGCTAGTCAATGAGCAGTTCTTC. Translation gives CASSTLVNEQFF.

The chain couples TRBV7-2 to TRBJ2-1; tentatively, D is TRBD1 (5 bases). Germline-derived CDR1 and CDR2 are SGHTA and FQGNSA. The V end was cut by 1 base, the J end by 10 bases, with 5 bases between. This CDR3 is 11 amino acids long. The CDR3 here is CASSLGQEQFF. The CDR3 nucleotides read TGTGCCAGCAGCTTAGGACAGGAGCAGTTCTTC.

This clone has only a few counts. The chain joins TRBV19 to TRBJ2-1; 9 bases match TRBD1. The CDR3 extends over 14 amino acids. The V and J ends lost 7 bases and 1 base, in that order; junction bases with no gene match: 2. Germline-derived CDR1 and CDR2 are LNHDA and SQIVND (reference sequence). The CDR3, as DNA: TGTGCCAGTACTGGGACAGGGTCCTACAATGAGCAGTTCTTC. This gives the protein CASTGTGSYNEQFF.

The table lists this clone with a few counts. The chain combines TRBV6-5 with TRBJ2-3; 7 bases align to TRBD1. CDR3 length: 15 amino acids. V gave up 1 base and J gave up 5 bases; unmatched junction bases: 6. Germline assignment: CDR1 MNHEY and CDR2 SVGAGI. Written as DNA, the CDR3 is TGTGCCAGCAGTTACTTAGACAGGGTGGGAGATACGCAGTATTTT. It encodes CASSYLDRVGDTQYF.

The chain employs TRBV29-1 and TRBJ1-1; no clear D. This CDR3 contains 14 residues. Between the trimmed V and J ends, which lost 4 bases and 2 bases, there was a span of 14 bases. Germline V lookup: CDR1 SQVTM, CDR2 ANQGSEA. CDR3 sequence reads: CSVVGYPTNTEAFF. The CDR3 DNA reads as TGCAGCGTTGTCGGGTACCCAACCAACACTGAAGCTTTCTTT.

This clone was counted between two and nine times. The CDR3 reads CASSQENRVGNTIYF. Written as DNA, the CDR3 is TGTGCCAGCAGCCAAGAAAACAGGGTTGGAAACACCATATATTTT. The V gene is TRBV4-2, the J gene TRBJ1-3; tentatively, D is TRBD1 (6 bases). Deletions cut 0 bases from V and 3 bases from J, with 9 bases between. The germline V gene encodes CDR1 LGHNA and CDR2 YNFKEQ. The CDR3 is 15 residues long.

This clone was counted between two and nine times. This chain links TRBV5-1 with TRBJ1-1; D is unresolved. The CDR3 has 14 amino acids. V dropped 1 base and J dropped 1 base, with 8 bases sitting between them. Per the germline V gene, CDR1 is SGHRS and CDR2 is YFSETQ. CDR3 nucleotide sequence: TGCGCCAGCAGCTTGAGACTCCAGAACACTGAAGCTTTCTTT. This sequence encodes CASSLRLQNTEAFF.

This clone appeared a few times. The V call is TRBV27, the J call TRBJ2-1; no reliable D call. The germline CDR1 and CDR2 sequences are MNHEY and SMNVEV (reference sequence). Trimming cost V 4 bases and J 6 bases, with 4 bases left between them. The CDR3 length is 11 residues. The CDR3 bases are TGTGCCAGCAGTTCTATCAATGAGCAGTTCTTC. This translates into CASSSINEQFF.

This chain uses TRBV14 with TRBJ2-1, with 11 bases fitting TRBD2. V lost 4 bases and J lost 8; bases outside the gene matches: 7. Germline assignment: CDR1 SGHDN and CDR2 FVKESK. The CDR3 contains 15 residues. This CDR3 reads CASSLSGRAKDEQFF. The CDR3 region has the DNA TGTGCCAGCAGCCTTAGCGGGAGGGCCAAGGATGAGCAGTTCTTC.

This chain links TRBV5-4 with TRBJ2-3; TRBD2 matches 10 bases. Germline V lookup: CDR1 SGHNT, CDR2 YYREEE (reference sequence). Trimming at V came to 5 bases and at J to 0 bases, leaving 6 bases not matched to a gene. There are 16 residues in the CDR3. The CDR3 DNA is TGTGCCAGCAGGCCCCCACTAGCGGGAAGCACAGATACGCAGTATTTT. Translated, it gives CASRPPLAGSTDTQYF.

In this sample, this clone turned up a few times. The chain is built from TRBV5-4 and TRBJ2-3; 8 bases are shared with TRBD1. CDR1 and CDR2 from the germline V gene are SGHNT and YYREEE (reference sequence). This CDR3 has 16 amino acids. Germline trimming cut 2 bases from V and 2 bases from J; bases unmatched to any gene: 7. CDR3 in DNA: TGTGCCAGCAGCTTTGGTGGGGGACAGGACACAGATACGCAGTATTTT. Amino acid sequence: CASSFGGGQDTDTQYF.

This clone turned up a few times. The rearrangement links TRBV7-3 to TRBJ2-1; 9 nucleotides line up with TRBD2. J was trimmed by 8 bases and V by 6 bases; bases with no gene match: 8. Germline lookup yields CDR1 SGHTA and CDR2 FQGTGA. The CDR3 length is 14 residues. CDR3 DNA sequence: TGTGCCAGCAGGCTCGGGGTAGCGGGGGATGAGCAGTTCTTC. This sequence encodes CASRLGVAGDEQFF.

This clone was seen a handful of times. The CDR3 bases are TGCGCCAGCAGACAGGGGGCGCGTACAGATACGCAGTATTTT. Protein: CASRQGARTDTQYF. The chain has TRBV5-1 and TRBJ2-3; 9 bases agree with TRBD1. This CDR3 is built from 14 residues. V trimming: 5 bases; J trimming: 3 bases; junction bases outside the gene matches: 4. Germline CDR1 SGHRS, CDR2 YFSETQ.

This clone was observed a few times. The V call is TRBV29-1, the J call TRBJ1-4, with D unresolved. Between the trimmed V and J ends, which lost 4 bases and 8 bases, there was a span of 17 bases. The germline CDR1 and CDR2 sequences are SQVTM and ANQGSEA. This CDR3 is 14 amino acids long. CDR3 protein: CSVAIRENLEKLFF. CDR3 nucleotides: TGCAGCGTTGCGATCCGGGAGAATCTAGAAAAACTGTTTTTT. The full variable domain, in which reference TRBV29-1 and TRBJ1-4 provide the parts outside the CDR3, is SAVISQKPSRDICQRGTSLTIQCQVDSQVTMMFWYRQQPGQSLTLIATANQGSEATYESGFVIDKFPISRPNLTFSTLTVSNMSPEDSSIYLCSVAIRENLEKLFFGSGTQLSVL.

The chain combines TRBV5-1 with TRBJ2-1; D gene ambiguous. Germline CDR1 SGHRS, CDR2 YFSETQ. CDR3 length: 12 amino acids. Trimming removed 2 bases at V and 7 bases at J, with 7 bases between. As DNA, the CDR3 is TGCGCCAGCAGCTTCGGTGAGAATGAGCAGTTCTTC. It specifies CASSFGENEQFF.

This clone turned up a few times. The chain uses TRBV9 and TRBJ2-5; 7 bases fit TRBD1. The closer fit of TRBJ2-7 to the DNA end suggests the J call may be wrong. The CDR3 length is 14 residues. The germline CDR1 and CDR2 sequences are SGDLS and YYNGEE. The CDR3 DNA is TGTGCCAGCAGCGCTATGACAGGGATAGACGAGCAGTACTTC. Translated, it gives CASSAMTGIDEQYF.

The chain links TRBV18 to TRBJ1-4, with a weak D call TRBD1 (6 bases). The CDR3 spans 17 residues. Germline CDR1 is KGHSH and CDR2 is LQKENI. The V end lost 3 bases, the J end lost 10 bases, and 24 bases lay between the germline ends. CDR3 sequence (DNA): TGTGCCAGCTCACCGGCGTCAGGGGATCCATTCGGCGGAAAACTGTTTTTT. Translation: CASSPASGDPFGGKLFF.